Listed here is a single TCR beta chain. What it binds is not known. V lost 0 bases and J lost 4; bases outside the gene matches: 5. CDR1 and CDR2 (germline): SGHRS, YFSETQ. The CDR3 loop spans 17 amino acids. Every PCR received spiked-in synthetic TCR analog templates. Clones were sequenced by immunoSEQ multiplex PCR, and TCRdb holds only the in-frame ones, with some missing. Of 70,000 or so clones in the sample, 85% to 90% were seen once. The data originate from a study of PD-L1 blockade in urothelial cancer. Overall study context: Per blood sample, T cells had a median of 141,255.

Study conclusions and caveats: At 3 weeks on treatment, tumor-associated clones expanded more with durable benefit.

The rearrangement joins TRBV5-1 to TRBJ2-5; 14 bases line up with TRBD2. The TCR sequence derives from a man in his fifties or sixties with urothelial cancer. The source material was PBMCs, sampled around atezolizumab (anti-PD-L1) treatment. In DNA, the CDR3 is TGCGCCAGCAGCTTGGACCGACTAGCGGGAGGGGGAGAGACCCAGTACTTC. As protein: CASSLDRLAGGGETQYF.